This T cell receptor (beta chain) was sequenced during a study of OX40 agonist ivuxolimab in advanced cancers. About the study: Allowance was made for prior anti-PD-1, anti-PD-L1 or anti-CTLA-4 therapy, and 40% to 45% had some. General study points: Among the lowest peripheral clonal expansion occurred in 0.1-3.0 mg/kg partial responders.

Repertoires were generated with immunoSEQ multiplex PCR, while TCRdb's copy carries only in-frame clones and drops some. The profile covers tens of thousands of clones, with 85% appearing a single time and around 2.1% taken by the ten largest. Autoimmune disease history or systemic immunosuppression barred patients. V was pared by 8 bases and J by 5 bases, with 9 bases between. Looked up from germline, CDR1 is SQVTM and CDR2 is ANQGSEA. The CDR3 length is 10 residues. To note about this clone: The antigen is undetermined.

The chain uses TRBV29-1 and TRBJ2-5; D is unresolved. The sequenced sample was CD4+ or CD8+ T cells sorted from blood, obtained in a trial of the OX40 agonist ivuxolimab. The clonotype was recovered from an adult with an advanced solid tumor such as melanoma, head and neck, liver or kidney cancer. This CDR3 is CSSWSETQYF. The CDR3 DNA sequence: TGCAGCAGCTGGTCGGAGACCCAGTACTTC.